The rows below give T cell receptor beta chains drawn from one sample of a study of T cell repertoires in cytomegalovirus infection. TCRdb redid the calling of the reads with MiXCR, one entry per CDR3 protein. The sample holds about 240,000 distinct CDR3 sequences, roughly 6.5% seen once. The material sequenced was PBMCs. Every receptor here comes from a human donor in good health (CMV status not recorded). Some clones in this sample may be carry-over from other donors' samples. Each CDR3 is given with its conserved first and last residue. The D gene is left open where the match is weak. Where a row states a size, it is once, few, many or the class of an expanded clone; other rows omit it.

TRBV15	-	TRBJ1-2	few	TGTGCCACCTGGGGAACCCTACAGGAGAACTATGGCTACACCTTC	CATWGTLQENYGYTF
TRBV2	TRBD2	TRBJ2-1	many	TGTGCCAGCAGTGAAGCTCGCGGGGGACCCTACAATGAGCAGTTCTTC	CASSEARGGPYNEQFF
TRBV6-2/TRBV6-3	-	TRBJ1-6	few	TGTGCCAGCAGTTATGGATCCAATTCACCCCTCCACTTT	CASSYGSNSPLHF
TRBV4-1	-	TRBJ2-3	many	TGCGCCAGCAGCCGAGATATCAGGGGTATGACAGATACGCAGTATTTT	CASSRDIRGMTDTQYF
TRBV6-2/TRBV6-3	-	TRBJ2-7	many	TGTGCCAGCACCTCCCCCGGGCAGCTCTACGAGCAGTACTTC	CASTSPGQLYEQYF
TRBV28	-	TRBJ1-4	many	TGTGCCAGCAGTTTTGGTTCTTTGAGGACCGGGGGTGAAAAACTGTTTTTT	CASSFGSLRTGGEKLFF
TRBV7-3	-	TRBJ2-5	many	TGTGCCAGCAGCTTAAAAGGAACGGTTCATCAAGAGACCCAGTACTTC	CASSLKGTVHQETQYF
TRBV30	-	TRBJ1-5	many	TGTGCCTGTGCCGCTGGGGGTCAGCCCCAGCATTTT	CACAAGGQPQHF
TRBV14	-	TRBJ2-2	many	TGTGCCAGCAGCCTCGATATCAACACCGGGGAGCTGTTTTTT	CASSLDINTGELFF
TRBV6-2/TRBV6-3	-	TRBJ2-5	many	TGTGCCAGCAGTTACTTGAGGGGTTCGGAGACCCAGTACTTC	CASSYLRGSETQYF
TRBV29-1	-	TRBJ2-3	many	TGCAGCGTTGGACTCGGGGGTGCCACAGATACGCAGTATTTT	CSVGLGGATDTQYF
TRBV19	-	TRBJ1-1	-	TGTGCCAGTAGTATAGGGTGGGCAGGGAACGGGAACACTGAAGCTTTCTTT	CASSIGWAGNGNTEAFF
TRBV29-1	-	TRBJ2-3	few	TGCAGCGTTGCGGGACTTTCAAACACAGATACGCAGTATTTT	CSVAGLSNTDTQYF
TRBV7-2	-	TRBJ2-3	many	TGTGCCAGCAGCAACCTGCGCGCCCGTCCAGATACGCAGTATTTT	CASSNLRARPDTQYF
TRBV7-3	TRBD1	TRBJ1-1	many	TGTGCCAGCTCGAAGACAGGGAGTGACACTGAAGCTTTCTTT	CASSKTGSDTEAFF
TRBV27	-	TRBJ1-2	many	TGTGCCAGCAGGACAGCAGTATATGGCTACACCTTC	CASRTAVYGYTF
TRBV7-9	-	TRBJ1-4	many	TGTGCCAGCAGCTCCTGGGGGGAAGTTCCTGAAAAACTGTTTTTT	CASSSWGEVPEKLFF
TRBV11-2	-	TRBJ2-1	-	TGTGCCAGCAGCTACCACTCAGGGCAGTTCTTC	CASSYHSGQFF
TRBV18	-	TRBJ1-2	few	TGTGCCAGCTCACCACAAACCACGAGGTCGGATGGCTACACCTTC	CASSPQTTRSDGYTF
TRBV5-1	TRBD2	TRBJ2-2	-	TGCGCCAGCAGCTTGGCTGCTAGCGGGGGCCCGAACACCGGGGAGCTGTTTTTT	CASSLAASGGPNTGELFF
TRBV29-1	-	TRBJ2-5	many	TGCAGCGTTGGACCTCGGCTGGGGGAGACCCAGTACTTC	CSVGPRLGETQYF
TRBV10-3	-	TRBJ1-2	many	TGTGCCATCAGTGGCACGGGGGTAAGCTATGGCTACACCTTC	CAISGTGVSYGYTF
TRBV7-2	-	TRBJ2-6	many	TGTGCCAGCAGCTTACGTGGGGCCAACGTCCTGACTTTC	CASSLRGANVLTF
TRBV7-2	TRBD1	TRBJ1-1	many	TGTGCCAGCAGCCCTATGGGGACAGTGAACACTGAAGCTTTCTTT	CASSPMGTVNTEAFF
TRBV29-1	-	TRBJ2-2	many	TGCAGCGTTGACGTGGGCGGCCTCACCGGGGAGCTGTTTTTT	CSVDVGGLTGELFF
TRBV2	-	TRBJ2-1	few	TGTGCCAGCAAGCGGGACAATTACAATGAGCAGTTCTTC	CASKRDNYNEQFF
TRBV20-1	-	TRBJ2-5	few	TGCAGTGCTAGAGACTTCAGGGGCCAAGAGACCCAGTACTTC	CSARDFRGQETQYF
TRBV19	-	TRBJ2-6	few	TGTGCCAGTAGATTAGGGAACCCTGGGGCCAACGTCCTGACTTTC	CASRLGNPGANVLTF
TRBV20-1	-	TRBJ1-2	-	TGCAGTGCTGCTCGCGCCGGCAACCCCCTAATCTATGGCTACACCTTC	CSAARAGNPLIYGYTF
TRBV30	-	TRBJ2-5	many	TGTGCCTGGACTTCCAACAGGGACCAAGAGACCCAGTACTTC	CAWTSNRDQETQYF
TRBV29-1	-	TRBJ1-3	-	TGCAGCGTTGCCCAGAACTCTGGAAACACCATATATTTT	CSVAQNSGNTIYF
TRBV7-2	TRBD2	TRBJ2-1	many	TGTGCCAGCAGCTTAGCGGGGCGGGGGAGCTACAATGAGCAGTTCTTC	CASSLAGRGSYNEQFF
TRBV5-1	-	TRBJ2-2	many	TGCGCCAGCAGCTTGAAATCCCTGGCCTACCTTAACACCGGGGAGCTGTTTTTT	CASSLKSLAYLNTGELFF
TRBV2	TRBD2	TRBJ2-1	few	TGTGCCAGCAGTCCCCAGGGACTAGCGGGGCTCAATGAGCAGTTCTTC	CASSPQGLAGLNEQFF
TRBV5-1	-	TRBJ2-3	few	TGCGCCAGCAGCCCCCGGGACAAGAGTGCAGATACGCAGTATTTT	CASSPRDKSADTQYF
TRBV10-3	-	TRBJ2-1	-	TGTGCCATCAGTGAGTCGGTGGGGGCTCAGTTCTTC	CAISESVGAQFF
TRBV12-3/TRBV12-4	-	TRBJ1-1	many	TGTGCCAGCACGAAGGGGAGTGAGGCTGAAGCTTTCTTT	CASTKGSEAEAFF
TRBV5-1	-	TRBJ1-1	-	TGCGCCAGCAGCGCCCCAATGTCTGAAGCTTTCTTT	CASSAPMSEAFF
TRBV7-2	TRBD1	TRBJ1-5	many	TGTGCCAGCAGCCTGGACAGGGGTAAGCCCCAGCATTTT	CASSLDRGKPQHF
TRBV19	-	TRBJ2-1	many	TGTGCCAGTGGTCCTAGGGGGGCGGCGAGCTCCTACAATGAGCAGTTCTTC	CASGPRGAASSYNEQFF
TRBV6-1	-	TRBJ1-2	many	TGTGCCAGCCAAACCAAGGCAGTTCGATCGGATGGCTACACCTTC	CASQTKAVRSDGYTF